This note documents a single T cell receptor beta chain sequence. This sample is part of a study of immune cell composition in non-small cell lung cancer. Germline CDR1 SGDLS, CDR2 YYNGEE. This CDR3 is 18 amino acids long. Unmatched junction bases numbered 9, after V lost 0 bases and J lost 2 bases. The repertoire was sequenced with immunoSEQ multiplex PCR; TCRdb's copy has only in-frame clones and lacks some. In the table there are 2,400 or so clones, over 70% of which are singletons. These sequences were also reported in another study, on CD4 T cells in lung cancer.

The specimen sequenced was lung tumor tissue. The V gene is TRBV9, the J gene TRBJ2-3; 10 bases line up with TRBD2. The TCR was taken from a human donor with non-small cell lung cancer. As DNA, the CDR3 is TGTGCCAGCAGCGTAGAGGTTCTTGGACTAGCGGTCACAGATACGCAGTATTTT. Amino acid sequence: CASSVEVLGLAVTDTQYF.